This T cell receptor beta chain was identified during a study of shared clonotypes between healthy human individuals. This clone was found once. V gave up 0 bases and J gave up 4 bases; unmatched junction bases: 12. The length of the CDR3 is 17 residues. The germline gives CDR1 GTSNPN, CDR2 SVGIG (reference sequence). Repertoires were generated with immunoSEQ multiplex PCR, while TCRdb's copy carries only in-frame clones and drops some. The sample gives 2,100,000 or so clones, around 95% of which show up once; approximately 0.13% is in the top ten. The chain has TRBV30 and TRBJ2-3, with 8 bases matching TRBD2. Sequencing was done on a sample of naive CD4+ T cells sorted from blood. As for subset: CD45RA+ positively selected. The source is a man between 18 and 29 years old in good health. The CDR3, as DNA: TGTGCCTGGAGTGTTTTTTTAACTAGCGGTGGGGCAGATACGCAGTATTTT. This codes for CAWSVFLTSGGADTQYF. Full variable domain (rest looked up from reference TRBV30 and TRBJ2-3): SQTIHQWPATLVQPVGSPLSLECTVEGTSNPNLYWYRQAAGRGLQLLFYSVGIGQISSEVPQNLSASRPQDRQFILSSKKLLLSDSGFYLCAWSVFLTSGGADTQYFGPGTRLTVL.